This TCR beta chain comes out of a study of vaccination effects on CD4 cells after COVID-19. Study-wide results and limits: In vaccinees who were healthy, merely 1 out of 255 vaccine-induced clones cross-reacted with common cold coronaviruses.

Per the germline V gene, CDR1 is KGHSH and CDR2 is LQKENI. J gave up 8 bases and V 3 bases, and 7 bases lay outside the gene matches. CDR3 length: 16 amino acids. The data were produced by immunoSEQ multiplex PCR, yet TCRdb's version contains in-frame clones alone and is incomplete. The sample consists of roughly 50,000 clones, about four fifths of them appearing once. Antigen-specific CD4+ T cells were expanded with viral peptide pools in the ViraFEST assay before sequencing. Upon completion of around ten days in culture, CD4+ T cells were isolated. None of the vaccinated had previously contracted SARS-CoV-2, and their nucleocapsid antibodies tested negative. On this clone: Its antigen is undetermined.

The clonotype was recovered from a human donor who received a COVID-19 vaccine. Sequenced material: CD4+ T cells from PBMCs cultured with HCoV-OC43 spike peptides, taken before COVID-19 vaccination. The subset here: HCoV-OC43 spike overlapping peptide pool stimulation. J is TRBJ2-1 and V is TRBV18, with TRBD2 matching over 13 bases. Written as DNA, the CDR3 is TGTGCCAGCTCACCCCCTCGACTAGCGGGGGGCGATGAGCAGTTCTTC. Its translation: CASSPPRLAGGDEQFF.